Listed below are T cell receptor beta chains from one sample, sequenced in a study of blood T cell repertoires in COVID-19. Profiled with immunoSEQ multiplex PCR; TCRdb holds only in-frame clones, not every one. The data show over 70,000 clones, 85% seen once. Input material: peripheral blood. Receptor source: a man older than 75 with acute or convalescent COVID-19. CDR3s include the opening cysteine and the closing phenylalanine or tryptophan. Each record gives: J gene, clone size, D gene, V gene, CDR3 protein, CDR3 DNA. D genes are given only for firm matches. Part of the rows lack a size; the others show once, few, many or a class for expanded clones.

J: TRBJ2-2
size: once
D: TRBD2
V: TRBV5-5
CDR3: CASSPAGGFTGELFF
DNA: TGTGCCAGCAGCCCCGCGGGGGGGTTCACCGGGGAGCTGTTTTTT

J: TRBJ1-5
size: few
D: NA
V: TRBV19
CDR3: CASSISSLVSNQPQHF
DNA: TGTGCCAGTAGTATTTCCAGTCTTGTTAGCAATCAGCCCCAGCATTTT

J: TRBJ1-5
size: NA
D: NA
V: TRBV3-1/TRBV3-2
CDR3: CASSQELVKAVNQPQHF
DNA: TGTGCCAGCAGCCAAGAACTCGTTAAGGCGGTCAATCAGCCCCAGCATTTT

J: TRBJ1-3
size: NA
D: NA
V: TRBV10-1
CDR3: CASSGVGNTIYF
DNA: TGCGCCAGCTCAGGGGTCGGAAACACCATATATTTT

J: TRBJ2-7
size: NA
D: TRBD1
V: TRBV5-1
CDR3: CASSFEGQGLGYPYF
DNA: TGCGCCAGCAGCTTTGAAGGACAGGGGCTCGGATACCCGTACTTC

J: TRBJ2-2
size: NA
D: TRBD2
V: TRBV7-2
CDR3: CASSTIAGGTGELFF
DNA: TGTGCCAGCAGCACCATAGCGGGAGGCACCGGGGAGCTGTTTTTT

J: TRBJ2-1
size: NA
D: TRBD2
V: TRBV6-2/TRBV6-3
CDR3: CASSYSRLLAGNWEQFF
DNA: TGTGCCAGCAGTTACTCGAGGCTACTAGCGGGAAATTGGGAGCAGTTCTTC

J: TRBJ2-1
size: NA
D: NA
V: TRBV5-4
CDR3: CASSLGEEGRNEQFF
DNA: TGTGCCAGCAGCTTGGGAGAGGAGGGACGGAATGAGCAGTTCTTC

J: TRBJ1-1
size: few
D: NA
V: TRBV2
CDR3: CASHGQPNTEAFF
DNA: TGTGCCAGCCACGGACAGCCGAACACTGAAGCTTTCTTT

J: TRBJ2-1
size: once
D: NA
V: TRBV11-3
CDR3: CASSVNNEQFF
DNA: TGTGCCAGCAGCGTAAACAATGAGCAGTTCTTC

J: TRBJ2-2
size: NA
D: TRBD2
V: TRBV5-1
CDR3: CASSLEGLGTGELFF
DNA: TGCGCCAGCAGCTTGGAAGGACTAGGCACCGGGGAGCTGTTTTTT

J: TRBJ2-5
size: NA
D: TRBD1
V: TRBV7-2
CDR3: CASSLGGQGPQETQYF
DNA: TGTGCCAGCAGCTTAGGCGGACAGGGACCCCAAGAGACCCAGTACTTC

J: TRBJ2-7
size: once
D: NA
V: TRBV19
CDR3: CASSMYSAVGEAEQYF
DNA: TGTGCCAGTAGTATGTACTCAGCGGTGGGAGAAGCCGAGCAGTACTTC

J: TRBJ1-5
size: NA
D: TRBD1
V: TRBV6-5
CDR3: CASRGTAYQPQHF
DNA: TGTGCCAGCAGGGGGACAGCCTATCAGCCCCAGCATTTT

J: TRBJ2-2
size: NA
D: TRBD1
V: TRBV18
CDR3: CASSPLDGQGDNGELFF
DNA: TGTGCCAGCTCACCACTTGACGGACAGGGGGATAACGGGGAGCTGTTTTTT

J: TRBJ2-7
size: NA
D: TRBD2
V: TRBV18
CDR3: CASSPRSGRGEQYF
DNA: TGTGCCAGCTCACCAAGGAGCGGGAGGGGCGAGCAGTACTTC

J: TRBJ2-2
size: NA
D: TRBD2
V: TRBV7-2
CDR3: CASSLGGGTGELFF
DNA: TGTGCCAGCAGCTTAGGGGGGGGCACCGGGGAGCTGTTTTTT